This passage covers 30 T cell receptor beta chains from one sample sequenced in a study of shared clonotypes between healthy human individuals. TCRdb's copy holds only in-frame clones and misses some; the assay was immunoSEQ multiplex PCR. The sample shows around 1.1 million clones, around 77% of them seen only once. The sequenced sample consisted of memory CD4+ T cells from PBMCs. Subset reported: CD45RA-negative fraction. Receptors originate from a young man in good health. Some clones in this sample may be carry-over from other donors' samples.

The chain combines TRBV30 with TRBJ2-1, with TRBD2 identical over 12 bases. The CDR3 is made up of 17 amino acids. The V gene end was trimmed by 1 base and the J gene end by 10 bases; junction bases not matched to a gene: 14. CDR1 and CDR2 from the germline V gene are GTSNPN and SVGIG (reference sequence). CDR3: CAWSDRMTSGSKGEQFF. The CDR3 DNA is TGTGCCTGGAGTGACCGTATGACTAGCGGGAGTAAGGGAGAGCAGTTCTTC.

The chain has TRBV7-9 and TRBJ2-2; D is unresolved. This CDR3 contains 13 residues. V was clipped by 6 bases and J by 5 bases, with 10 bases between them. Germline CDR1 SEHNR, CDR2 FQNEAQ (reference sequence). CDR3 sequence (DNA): TGTGCCAGCAGTCTGTGGGATACCGGGGAGCTGTTTTTT. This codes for CASSLWDTGELFF.

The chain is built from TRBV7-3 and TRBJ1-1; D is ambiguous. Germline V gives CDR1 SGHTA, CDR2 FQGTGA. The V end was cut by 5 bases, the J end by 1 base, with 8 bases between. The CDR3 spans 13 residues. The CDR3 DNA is TGTGCCAGCAGCCGAGGAGGGAACACTGAAGCTTTCTTT. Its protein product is CASSRGGNTEAFF.

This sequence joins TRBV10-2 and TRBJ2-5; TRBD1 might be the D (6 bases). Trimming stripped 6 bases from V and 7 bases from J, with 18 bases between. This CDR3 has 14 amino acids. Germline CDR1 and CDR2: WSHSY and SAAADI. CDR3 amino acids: CASRGWDTLGTQYF. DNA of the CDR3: TGCGCCAGCAGGGGATGGGACACCCTGGGGACCCAGTACTTC.

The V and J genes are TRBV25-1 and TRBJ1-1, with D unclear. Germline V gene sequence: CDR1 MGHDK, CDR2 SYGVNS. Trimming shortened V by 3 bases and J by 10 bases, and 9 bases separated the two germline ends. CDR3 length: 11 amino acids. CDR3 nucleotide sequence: TGTGCCAGCAGTGACTTGGGGTTAGCTTTCTTT. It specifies CASSDLGLAFF.

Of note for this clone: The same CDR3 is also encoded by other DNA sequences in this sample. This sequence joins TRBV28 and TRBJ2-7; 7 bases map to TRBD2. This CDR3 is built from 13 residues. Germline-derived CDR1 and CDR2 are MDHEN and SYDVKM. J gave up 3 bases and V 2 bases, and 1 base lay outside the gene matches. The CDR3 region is CASSLGRDYEQYF. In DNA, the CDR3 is TGTGCCAGCAGTTTAGGGAGGGACTACGAGCAGTACTTC.

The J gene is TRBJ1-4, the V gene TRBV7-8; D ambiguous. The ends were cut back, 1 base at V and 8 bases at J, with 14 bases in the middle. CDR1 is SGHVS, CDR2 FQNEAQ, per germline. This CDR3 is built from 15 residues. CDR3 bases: TGTGCCAGCAGCTTAGGGCCCGTTTCAACGGAAAAACTGTTTTTT. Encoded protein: CASSLGPVSTEKLFF.

CDR3 nucleotide sequence: TGTGCCAGCAGCTTAAAGCGCAGCGGAAATGAGCAGTTCTTC. The encoded protein is CASSLKRSGNEQFF. The rearrangement joins TRBV7-3 to TRBJ2-1, with D maybe TRBD2 (5 bases). CDR1 and CDR2 from the germline V gene are SGHTA and FQGTGA. V was cut by 1 base and J by 7 bases, with 11 bases left in between. The CDR3 is 14 amino acids.

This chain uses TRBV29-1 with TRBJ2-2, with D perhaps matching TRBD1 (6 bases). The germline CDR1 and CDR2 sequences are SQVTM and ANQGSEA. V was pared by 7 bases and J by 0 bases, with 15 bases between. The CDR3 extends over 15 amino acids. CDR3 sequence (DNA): TGCAGCGCTACCCTGGGGGCGGCGAACACCGGGGAGCTGTTTTTT. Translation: CSATLGAANTGELFF.

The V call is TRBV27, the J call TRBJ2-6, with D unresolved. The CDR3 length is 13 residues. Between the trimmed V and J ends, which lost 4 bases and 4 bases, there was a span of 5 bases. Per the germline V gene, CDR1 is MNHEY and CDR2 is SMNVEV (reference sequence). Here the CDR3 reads CASSSTGANVLTF. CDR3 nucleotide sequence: TGTGCCAGCAGTTCCACAGGGGCCAACGTCCTGACTTTC.

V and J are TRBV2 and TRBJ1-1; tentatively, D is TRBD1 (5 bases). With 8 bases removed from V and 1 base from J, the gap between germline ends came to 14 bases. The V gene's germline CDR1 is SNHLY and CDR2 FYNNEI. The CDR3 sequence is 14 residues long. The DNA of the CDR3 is TGTGCCAGCTCAAGAGGGACGGAGAACACTGAAGCTTTCTTT. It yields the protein CASSRGTENTEAFF. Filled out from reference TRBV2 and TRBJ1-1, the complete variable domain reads EPEVTQTPSHQVTQMGQEVILRCVPISNHLYFYWYRQILGQKVEFLVSFYNNEISEKSEIFDDQFSVERPDGSNFTLKIRSTKLEDSAMYFCASSRGTENTEAFFGQGTRLTVV.

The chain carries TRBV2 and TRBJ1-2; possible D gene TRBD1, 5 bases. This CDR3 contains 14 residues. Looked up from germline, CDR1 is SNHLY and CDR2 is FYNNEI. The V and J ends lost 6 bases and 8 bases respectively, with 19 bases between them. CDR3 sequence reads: CASSVYQTVEGYTF. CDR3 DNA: TGTGCCAGCAGCGTATACCAGACAGTTGAAGGCTACACCTTC.

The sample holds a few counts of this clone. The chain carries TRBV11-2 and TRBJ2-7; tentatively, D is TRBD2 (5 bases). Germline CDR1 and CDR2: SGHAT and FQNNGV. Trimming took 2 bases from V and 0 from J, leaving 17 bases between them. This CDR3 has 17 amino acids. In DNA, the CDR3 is TGTGCCAGCAGCTTATTTTCGGCCCTAGGGAGCTCCTACGAGCAGTACTTC. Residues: CASSLFSALGSSYEQYF.

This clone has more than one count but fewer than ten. Here the CDR3 DNA reads TGTGCCAGCAGTTCGACCCGATTACGCACCGGGGAGCTGTTTTTT. Translated: CASSSTRLRTGELFF. The chain couples TRBV2 to TRBJ2-2; D gene uncertain. CDR3 length: 15 residues. The V and J ends lost 5 bases and 4 bases respectively, with 14 bases between them. Germline CDR1 and CDR2: SNHLY and FYNNEI.

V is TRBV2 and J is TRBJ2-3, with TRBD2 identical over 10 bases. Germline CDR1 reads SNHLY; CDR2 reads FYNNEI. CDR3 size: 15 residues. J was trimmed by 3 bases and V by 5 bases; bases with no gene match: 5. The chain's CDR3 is CASSPRTSGTDTQYF. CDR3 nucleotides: TGTGCCAGCAGTCCTAGGACTAGCGGAACAGATACGCAGTATTTT.

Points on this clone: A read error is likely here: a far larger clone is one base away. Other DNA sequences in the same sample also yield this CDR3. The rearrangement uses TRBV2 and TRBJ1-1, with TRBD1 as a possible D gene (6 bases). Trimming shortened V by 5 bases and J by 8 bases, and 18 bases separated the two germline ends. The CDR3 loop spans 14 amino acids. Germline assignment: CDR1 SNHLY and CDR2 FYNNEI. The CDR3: CASSKETGSREAFF. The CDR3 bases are TGTGCCAGCAGTAAAGAAACAGGGAGCAGGGAAGCTTTCTTT.

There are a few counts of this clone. The DNA of the CDR3 is TGCAGCGCCGCCCGGACAGCAGCAAACACTGAAGCTTTCTTT. Its translation: CSAARTAANTEAFF. The chain is built from TRBV29-1 and TRBJ1-1; possibly TRBD1 for D (6 bases). V gave up 7 bases and J gave up 2 bases, with 17 bases separating them. CDR1 and CDR2 from the germline V gene are SQVTM and ANQGSEA. The CDR3 contains 14 residues. Complete variable domain (other parts from reference TRBV29-1 and TRBJ1-1): SAVISQKPSRDICQRGTSLTIQCQVDSQVTMMFWYRQQPGQSLTLIATANQGSEATYESGFVIDKFPISRPNLTFSTLTVSNMSPEDSSIYLCSAARTAANTEAFFGQGTRLTVV.

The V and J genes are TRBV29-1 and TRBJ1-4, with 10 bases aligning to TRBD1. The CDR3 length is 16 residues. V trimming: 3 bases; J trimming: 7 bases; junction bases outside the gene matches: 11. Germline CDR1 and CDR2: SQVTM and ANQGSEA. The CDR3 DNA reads TGCAGCGTTGACTGGGGACAGGGGATTTTAGGTGAAAAACTGTTTTTT. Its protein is CSVDWGQGILGEKLFF.

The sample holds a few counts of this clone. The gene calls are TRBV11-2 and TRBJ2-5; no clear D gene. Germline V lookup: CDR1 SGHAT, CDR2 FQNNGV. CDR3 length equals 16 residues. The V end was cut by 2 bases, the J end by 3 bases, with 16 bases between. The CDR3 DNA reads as TGTGCCAGCAGCTTATTGGGTGGACGGAATAAAGAGACCCAGTACTTC. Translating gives CASSLLGGRNKETQYF.

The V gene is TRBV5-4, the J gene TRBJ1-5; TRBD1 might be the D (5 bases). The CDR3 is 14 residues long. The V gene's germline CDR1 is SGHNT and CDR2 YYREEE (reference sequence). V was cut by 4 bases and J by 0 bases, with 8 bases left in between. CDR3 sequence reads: CASSLDSSNQPQHF. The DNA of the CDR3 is TGTGCCAGCAGCCTCGACAGTAGCAATCAGCCCCAGCATTTT.

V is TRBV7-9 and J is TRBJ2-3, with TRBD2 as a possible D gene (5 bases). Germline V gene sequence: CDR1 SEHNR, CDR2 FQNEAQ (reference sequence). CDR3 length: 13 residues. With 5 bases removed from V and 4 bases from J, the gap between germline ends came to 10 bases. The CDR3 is CASSGGGPDTQYF. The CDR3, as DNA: TGTGCCAGCAGCGGAGGCGGGCCAGATACGCAGTATTTT.

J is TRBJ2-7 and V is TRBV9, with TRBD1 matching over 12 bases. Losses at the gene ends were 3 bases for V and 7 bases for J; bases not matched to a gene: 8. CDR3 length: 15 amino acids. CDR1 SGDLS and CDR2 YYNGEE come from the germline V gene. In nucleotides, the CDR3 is TGTGCCAGCAGCGGCAGGGACAGGGGGCCTAGTGAGCAGTACTTC. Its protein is CASSGRDRGPSEQYF.

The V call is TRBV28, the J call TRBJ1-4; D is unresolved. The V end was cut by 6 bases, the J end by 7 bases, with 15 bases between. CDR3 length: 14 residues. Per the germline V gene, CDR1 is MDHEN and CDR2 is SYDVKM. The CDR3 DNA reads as TGTGCCAGCAGACTTTCAGACGGACGTGAAAAACTGTTTTTT. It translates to CASRLSDGREKLFF.

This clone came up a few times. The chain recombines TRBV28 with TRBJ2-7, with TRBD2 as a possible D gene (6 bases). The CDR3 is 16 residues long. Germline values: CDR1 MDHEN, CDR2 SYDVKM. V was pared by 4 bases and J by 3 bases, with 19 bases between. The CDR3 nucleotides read TGTGCCAGCAGTTCAGGTGCCGTAGGGAGGATCTACGAGCAGTACTTC. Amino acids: CASSSGAVGRIYEQYF.

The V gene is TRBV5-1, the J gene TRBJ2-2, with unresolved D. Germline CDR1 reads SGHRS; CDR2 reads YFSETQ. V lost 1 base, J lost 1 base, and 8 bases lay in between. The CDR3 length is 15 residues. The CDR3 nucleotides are TGCGCCAGCAGCTTGAATACACGGAACACCGGGGAGCTGTTTTTT. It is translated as CASSLNTRNTGELFF.

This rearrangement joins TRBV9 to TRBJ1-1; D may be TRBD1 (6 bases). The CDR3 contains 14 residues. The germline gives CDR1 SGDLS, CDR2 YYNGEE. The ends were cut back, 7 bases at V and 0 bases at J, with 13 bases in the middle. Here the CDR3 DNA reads TGTGCCAGCTCGCAGGGGCAGATGAACACTGAAGCTTTCTTT. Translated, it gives CASSQGQMNTEAFF.

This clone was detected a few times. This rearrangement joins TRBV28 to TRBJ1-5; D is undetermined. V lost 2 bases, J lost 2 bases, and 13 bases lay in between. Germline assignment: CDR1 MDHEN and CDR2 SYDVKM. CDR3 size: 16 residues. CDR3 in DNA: TGTGCCAGCAGTTTAGGAAGGTGGGGAGGCAATCAGCCCCAGCATTTT. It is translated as CASSLGRWGGNQPQHF.

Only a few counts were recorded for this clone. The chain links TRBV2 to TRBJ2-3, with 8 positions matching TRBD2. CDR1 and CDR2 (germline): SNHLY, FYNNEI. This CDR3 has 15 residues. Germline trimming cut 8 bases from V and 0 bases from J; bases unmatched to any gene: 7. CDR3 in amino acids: CASGTRRTSTDTQYF. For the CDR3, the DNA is TGTGCCAGCGGGACTAGAAGAACTAGCACAGATACGCAGTATTTT.

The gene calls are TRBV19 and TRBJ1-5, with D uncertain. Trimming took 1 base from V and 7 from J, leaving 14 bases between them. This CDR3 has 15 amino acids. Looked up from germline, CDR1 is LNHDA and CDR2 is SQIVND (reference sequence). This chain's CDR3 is CASSIGGGSSQPQHF. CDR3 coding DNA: TGTGCCAGTAGTATAGGTGGCGGGAGCAGCCAGCCCCAGCATTTT.

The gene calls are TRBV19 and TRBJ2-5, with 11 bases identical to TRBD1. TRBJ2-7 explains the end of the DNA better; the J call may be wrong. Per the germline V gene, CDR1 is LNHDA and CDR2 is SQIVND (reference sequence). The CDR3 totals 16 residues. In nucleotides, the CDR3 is TGTGCCAGTAGTGTCACCGGGACAGGGGGTTCCTACGAGCAGTACTTC. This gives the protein CASSVTGTGGSYEQYF.